Shown below are 10 T cell receptor beta chains from a single sample sequenced in a study of cytomegalovirus exposure and HLA in healthy donors. TCRdb's table, derived via immunoSEQ multiplex PCR, lists solely in-frame clones and lacks some. This table has fewer than 100,000 clones, 94% appearing once. The sample consisted of PBMCs. These receptors all come from a woman younger than 30 in good health and CMV-seronegative.

Remarks on this clone: Its ends do not fully match the called genes, so a read error is possible. The V gene is TRBV4-1, the J gene TRBJ1-1; no reliable D call. CDR1 is MGHRA and CDR2 is YSYEKL in the germline V gene. The CDR3 runs 15 residues. CDR3 residues: CASSQVSAKNTEAFF. As DNA, the CDR3 is TGCGCCAGCAGTCAAGTATCAGCGAAGAACACTGAAGCTTTCTTT.

The genes are TRBV27 and TRBJ2-7, with a possible D match to TRBD2 (6 bases). The germline CDR1 and CDR2 sequences are MNHEY and SMNVEV (reference sequence). V was shortened by 4 bases and J by 0 bases, with 13 bases between the two germline ends. This CDR3 region has 15 residues. The CDR3 DNA is TGTGCCAGCAGTTCTACCAGCGGGTTCTCCTACGAGCAGTACTTC. Translation: CASSSTSGFSYEQYF.

The V and J genes are TRBV29-1 and TRBJ1-3, with TRBD1 matching 7 bases. Germline values: CDR1 SQVTM, CDR2 ANQGSEA. The CDR3 is 14 amino acids. The ends lost 5 bases at V and 4 bases at J; junction bases unmatched: 8. The CDR3 here is CSVLTRDSGNTIYF. The DNA of the CDR3 is TGCAGCGTTTTAACCAGGGACAGCGGAAACACCATATATTTT.

This chain connects TRBV11-3 to TRBJ1-4, with 7 nucleotides matching TRBD1. CDR3 length: 15 amino acids. V lost 5 bases, J lost 5 bases, and 8 bases stayed unmatched. Germline CDR1 reads SGHNT; CDR2 reads YENEEA. CDR3: CASSTGQRKNEKLFF. The CDR3 DNA follows: TGTGCCAGCAGCACGGGACAGCGAAAGAATGAAAAACTGTTTTTT. Full variable domain (outside the CDR3, taken from reference TRBV11-3 and TRBJ1-4): EAGVVQSPRYKIIEKKQPVAFWCNPISGHNTLYWYLQNLGQGPELLIRYENEEAVDDSQLPKDRFSAERLKGVDSTLKIQPAELGDSAVYLCASSTGQRKNEKLFFGSGTQLSVL.

This chain links TRBV30 with TRBJ1-3; D gene ambiguous. The CDR3 runs 15 residues. V shed 0 bases and J shed 3 bases, with 12 bases lying between them. The germline gives CDR1 GTSNPN, CDR2 SVGIG (reference sequence). CDR3 sequence reads: CAWSVGSGDGNTIYF. The CDR3 DNA sequence: TGTGCCTGGAGTGTGGGCAGCGGCGATGGAAACACCATATATTTT.

J is TRBJ1-6 and V is TRBV27; 8 positions match TRBD1. The CDR3 contains 15 residues. With V trimmed by 5 bases and J by 6 bases, 6 bases remained unmatched. CDR1 MNHEY and CDR2 SMNVEV come from the germline V gene (reference sequence). The CDR3 here is CASSQTGVGNSPLHF. CDR3 in DNA: TGTGCCAGCAGTCAGACAGGGGTGGGTAATTCACCCCTCCACTTT.

This clone was detected once. The V gene is TRBV28, the J gene TRBJ2-2, with 10 bases identical to TRBD1. Per germline, CDR1 MDHEN and CDR2 SYDVKM. The V segment lost 8 bases and the J segment 3 bases; nucleotides outside the gene matches: 3. The length of the CDR3 is 14 residues. CDR3 sequence: CASGGTGDTGELFF. The CDR3 nucleotides are TGTGCCAGCGGGGGGACAGGGGACACCGGGGAGCTGTTTTTT.

The chain links TRBV5-6 to TRBJ2-7, with D perhaps matching TRBD2 (6 bases). The CDR3 is made up of 13 amino acids. Germline CDR1 and CDR2: SGHDT and YYEEEE. V lost 4 bases, J lost 4 bases, and 12 bases lay in between. The CDR3 loop reads CASSAGPRYEQYF. Here the CDR3 DNA reads TGTGCCAGCAGCGCGGGACCTCGTTACGAGCAGTACTTC.

The gene calls are TRBV6-5 and TRBJ2-3; 13 positions match TRBD2. This CDR3 is 15 amino acids long. In germline, CDR1 is MNHEY, CDR2 SVGAGI. V lost 5 bases, J lost 9 bases, and 8 bases stayed unmatched. The CDR3 loop is CASSPKTSGGPTQYF. As DNA, the CDR3 is TGTGCCAGCAGTCCCAAGACTAGCGGGGGGCCCACGCAGTATTTT.

V usage is TRBV4-3 and J usage is TRBJ2-7; the D is unclear. Germline loops: CDR1 LGHNA, CDR2 YSLEER. This CDR3 has 14 amino acids. V lost 0 bases, J lost 2 bases, and 8 bases lay in between. CDR3 sequence reads: CASSQDISTYEQYF. CDR3 nucleotide sequence: TGCGCCAGCAGCCAAGATATAAGCACCTACGAGCAGTACTTC.